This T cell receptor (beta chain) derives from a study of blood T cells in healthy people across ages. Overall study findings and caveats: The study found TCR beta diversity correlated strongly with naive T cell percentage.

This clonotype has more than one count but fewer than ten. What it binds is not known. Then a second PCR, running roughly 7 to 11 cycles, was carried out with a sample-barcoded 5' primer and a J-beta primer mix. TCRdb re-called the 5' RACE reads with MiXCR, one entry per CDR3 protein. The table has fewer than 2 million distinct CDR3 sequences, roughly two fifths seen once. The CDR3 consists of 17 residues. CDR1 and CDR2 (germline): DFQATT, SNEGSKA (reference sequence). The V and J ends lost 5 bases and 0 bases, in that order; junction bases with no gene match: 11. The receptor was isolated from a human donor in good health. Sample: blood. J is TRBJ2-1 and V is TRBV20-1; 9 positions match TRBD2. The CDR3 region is CSARPVAGVSSYNEQFF. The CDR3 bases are TGCAGTGCTCGGCCGGTAGCGGGGGTGAGCTCCTACAATGAGCAGTTCTTC.